The rows below give T cell receptor beta chains drawn from one sample of a study of radiotherapy plus CTLA-4 blockade in lung cancer. Data came from immunoSEQ multiplex PCR; TCRdb stores just in-frame clones and leaves some out. The sample has 55,000 to 80,000 clones, 60% to 85% seen once. The sequencing here drew on peripheral blood, taken from a patient treated with radiotherapy plus ipilimumab. These receptors originate from a human donor with non-small cell lung cancer who had a complete response to radiotherapy plus ipilimumab. CDR3s include the opening cysteine and the closing phenylalanine or tryptophan. Where a row states a size, it is once, few, many or the class of an expanded clone; other rows omit it.

V gene: TRBV30; CDR3 length: 16; clone size: NA; J gene: TRBJ1-1; CDR3 protein: CAWSSLPLGQGAEAFF
V gene: TRBV5-4; CDR3 length: 14; clone size: NA; J gene: TRBJ2-1; CDR3 protein: CASSPADAYNEQFF
V gene: TRBV10-1; CDR3 length: 15; clone size: NA; J gene: TRBJ1-3; CDR3 protein: CASSDETFSGNTIYF
V gene: TRBV19; CDR3 length: 15; clone size: NA; J gene: TRBJ1-5; CDR3 protein: CASKFSGRNNQPQHF
V gene: TRBV18; CDR3 length: 16; clone size: NA; J gene: TRBJ2-3; CDR3 protein: CASSPPGTGGRDTQYF
V gene: TRBV29-1; CDR3 length: 13; clone size: NA; J gene: TRBJ1-3; CDR3 protein: CSVSGGYGNTIYF
V gene: TRBV2; CDR3 length: 15; clone size: NA; J gene: TRBJ2-3; CDR3 protein: CASSGGTGNTDTQYF
V gene: TRBV30; CDR3 length: 12; clone size: NA; J gene: TRBJ1-2; CDR3 protein: CAWSRYRGGYTF
V gene: TRBV28; CDR3 length: 15; clone size: few; J gene: TRBJ2-4; CDR3 protein: CASTSSGLAKNIQYF
V gene: TRBV7-2; CDR3 length: 16; clone size: NA; J gene: TRBJ1-6; CDR3 protein: CASSRGGGQNNSPLHF
V gene: TRBV18; CDR3 length: 13; clone size: NA; J gene: TRBJ2-3; CDR3 protein: CASSGQSTDTQYF
V gene: TRBV6-5; CDR3 length: 15; clone size: NA; J gene: TRBJ1-1; CDR3 protein: CASSYRQRVNTEAFF
V gene: TRBV25-1; CDR3 length: 12; clone size: NA; J gene: TRBJ1-5; CDR3 protein: CASGTDCQPQHF
V gene: TRBV27; CDR3 length: 14; clone size: NA; J gene: TRBJ1-2; CDR3 protein: CASSPAGINYGYTF
V gene: TRBV5-1; CDR3 length: 14; clone size: NA; J gene: TRBJ2-5; CDR3 protein: CASSQGEHQETQYF
V gene: TRBV10-3; CDR3 length: 13; clone size: NA; J gene: TRBJ2-1; CDR3 protein: CAISKGGLNEQFF
V gene: TRBV18; CDR3 length: 15; clone size: NA; J gene: TRBJ2-3; CDR3 protein: CASSPRDGSTDTQYF
V gene: TRBV18; CDR3 length: 14; clone size: NA; J gene: TRBJ2-5; CDR3 protein: CASSPGTGEETQYF
V gene: TRBV5-1; CDR3 length: 14; clone size: once; J gene: TRBJ1-3; CDR3 protein: CASSGGTAGNTIYF
V gene: TRBV7-9; CDR3 length: 14; clone size: NA; J gene: TRBJ2-1; CDR3 protein: CASNGGQWDYEQFF
V gene: TRBV9; CDR3 length: 18; clone size: NA; J gene: TRBJ1-3; CDR3 protein: CASSVSGGAPNSGNTIYF
V gene: TRBV19; CDR3 length: 16; clone size: once; J gene: TRBJ1-5; CDR3 protein: CASSWVGQYSNQPQHF
V gene: TRBV25-1; CDR3 length: 13; clone size: NA; J gene: TRBJ1-1; CDR3 protein: CASTSPRNTEAFF
V gene: TRBV5-1; CDR3 length: 12; clone size: NA; J gene: TRBJ2-3; CDR3 protein: CASSLEGDTQYF
V gene: TRBV4-2; CDR3 length: 14; clone size: NA; J gene: TRBJ2-5; CDR3 protein: CASSQEETRETQYF
V gene: TRBV15; CDR3 length: 18; clone size: few; J gene: TRBJ1-5; CDR3 protein: CATSGGGVSKSSNQPQHF
V gene: TRBV6-5; CDR3 length: 14; clone size: NA; J gene: TRBJ1-1; CDR3 protein: CASSSLSGAAEAFF
V gene: TRBV5-1; CDR3 length: 17; clone size: NA; J gene: TRBJ2-1; CDR3 protein: CASSSEYRDYGYNEQFF
V gene: TRBV6-5; CDR3 length: 12; clone size: NA; J gene: TRBJ2-1; CDR3 protein: CASTDRHNEQFF
V gene: TRBV20-1; CDR3 length: 11; clone size: NA; J gene: TRBJ1-1; CDR3 protein: CSARQNTEAFF
V gene: TRBV9; CDR3 length: 14; clone size: NA; J gene: TRBJ1-1; CDR3 protein: CASSPVGGGTEAFF
V gene: TRBV27; CDR3 length: 15; clone size: NA; J gene: TRBJ2-1; CDR3 protein: CATNERGYSYNEQFF
V gene: TRBV19; CDR3 length: 16; clone size: NA; J gene: TRBJ1-5; CDR3 protein: CARKPEGTGDNQPQHF
V gene: TRBV9; CDR3 length: 14; clone size: few; J gene: TRBJ1-3; CDR3 protein: CASSLGPAGNTIYF
V gene: TRBV14; CDR3 length: 15; clone size: NA; J gene: TRBJ2-1; CDR3 protein: CASSQDQLAGHEQFF
V gene: TRBV28; CDR3 length: 13; clone size: few; J gene: TRBJ1-2; CDR3 protein: CAAGEQQNYGYTF
V gene: TRBV19; CDR3 length: 15; clone size: once; J gene: TRBJ1-5; CDR3 protein: CASSTGQGLNQPQHF
V gene: TRBV18; CDR3 length: 17; clone size: NA; J gene: TRBJ1-2; CDR3 protein: CASSPTSGGAMDYGYTF
V gene: TRBV18; CDR3 length: 16; clone size: few; J gene: TRBJ2-1; CDR3 protein: CASSPSTGGGGVEQFF
V gene: TRBV4-1; CDR3 length: 15; clone size: NA; J gene: TRBJ1-2; CDR3 protein: CASTPIGGANYGYTF
V gene: TRBV13; CDR3 length: 14; clone size: few; J gene: TRBJ2-7; CDR3 protein: CASSRTGISYEQYF
V gene: TRBV10-3; CDR3 length: 14; clone size: NA; J gene: TRBJ2-3; CDR3 protein: CAISESGSTDTQYF
V gene: TRBV7-2; CDR3 length: 15; clone size: NA; J gene: TRBJ2-3; CDR3 protein: CASSLTSARTDTQYF